A single sample gave rise to the 19 T cell receptor beta chains below, sequenced in a study of tumor and adjacent non-tumor tissue in lung cancer. Three rounds of nested PCR, following a modified ARM-PCR protocol, produced the TCRbeta library. MiXCR was run by TCRdb on the multiplex PCR reads, yielding one entry per CDR3 protein. The table lists 130,000 or so distinct CDR3 sequences, approximately 71% of them singletons, with around 13% in the top ten. No cell sorting was done before RNA was extracted from the tissue. Sequencing input: lung tumor tissue. These receptors were taken from a man aged 30 to 39 with non-small cell lung cancer.

On this clonotype itself: A junction end diverges from the germline sequence, so it may reflect a read error. This chain links TRBV6-5 with TRBJ2-1; tentative D call: TRBD2 (6 bases). Germline V lookup: CDR1 MNHEY, CDR2 SVGAGI. The CDR3 extends over 17 amino acids. CDR3 amino acids: CASSYGGTRGLYNEQLF. CDR3 nucleotides: TGTGCCAGCAGTTACGGCGGGACGCGCGGTCTTTACAATGAGCAGCTCTTC.

As regards this clonotype: Being one base from a much bigger clone, this may be a read error. The chain links TRBV4-1 to TRBJ1-6; D remains ambiguous. Germline V gene data show CDR1 as MGHRA and CDR2 as YSYEKL. CDR3 length: 14 residues. The V gene lost 3 bases and the J gene lost 10 bases, with 13 bases spanning the gap. The CDR3 DNA sequence: TGCGCCAGCAGCCATGTAGGGCGAGGGTCACCCCTCCACTTT. Its protein is CASSHVGRGSPLHF.

On this clonotype itself: One end of the junction varies from germline; a read error may be responsible. The chain has TRBV20-1 and TRBJ2-5, with D possibly being TRBD2 (6 bases). In germline, CDR1 is DFQATT, CDR2 SNEGSKA (reference sequence). This CDR3 region has 16 residues. CDR3 sequence: CSAPTPVGGPQETQYF. For the CDR3, the DNA is TGTAGTGCTCCTACCCCAGTGGGAGGTCCCCAAGAGACCCAGTACTTC.

Details on this clonotype: A read error may account for a junction end that differs from germline. The V and J genes are TRBV6-5 and TRBJ2-5, with D unclear. The CDR3 spans 14 residues. Germline V lookup: CDR1 MNHEY, CDR2 SVGAGI. CDR3 bases: TGTGTCAGCAGTTATGACGGCAGTATAGAGACCCAGTACTTC. Translating it yields CVSSYDGSIETQYF.

Details on this clonotype: The germline gene is not matched at one end of the junction; a read error may be the cause. The V gene is TRBV5-5, the J gene TRBJ2-3; 10 nucleotides line up with TRBD1. In germline, CDR1 is SGHKS, CDR2 YYEKEE (reference sequence). There are 16 residues in the CDR3. For the CDR3, the DNA is TGTGGCAGCAGCTTCAGGACAGGGGGGGCCACAGATACGCAGTATTTT. Translated: CGSSFRTGGATDTQYF.

Comments on this clonotype: One junction end does not reproduce the germline sequence, and a read error may be involved. This chain joins TRBV11-2 and TRBJ2-1, with D unresolved. The CDR3 is 14 amino acids. Germline V gene lookup returns CDR1 SGHAT and CDR2 FQNNGV. The CDR3 DNA is TGTGCCAGCAGCCCCGCCCGGGCGTGGAATGAGCACTTCTTC. Protein sequence: CASSPARAWNEHFF.

This clonotype was recorded many times. The chain combines TRBV29-1 with TRBJ1-2; D is unclear. Trimming shortened V by 3 bases and J by 4 bases, and 6 bases separated the two germline ends. The CDR3 contains 11 residues. CDR1 and CDR2 from the germline V gene are SQVTM and ANQGSEA. This CDR3 reads CSVDWGYGYTF. The CDR3 region has the DNA TGCAGCGTTGACTGGGGCTATGGCTACACCTTC. Looking up the rest from reference TRBV29-1 and TRBJ1-2 gives the full variable domain: SAVISQKPSRDICQRGTSLTIQCQVDSQVTMMFWYRQQPGQSLTLIATANQGSEATYESGFVIDKFPISRPNLTFSTLTVSNMSPEDSSIYLCSVDWGYGYTFGSGTRLTVV.

The chain uses TRBV20-1 and TRBJ2-7; 7 nucleotides match TRBD2. V lost 5 bases and J lost 9; bases outside the gene matches: 10. CDR3 length: 12 amino acids. CDR1 is DFQATT and CDR2 is SNEGSKA in the germline V gene (reference sequence). DNA for the CDR3: TGCAGTGCTCGGACTAGGGGCCACGTGCAGTACTTC. Protein sequence: CSARTRGHVQYF.

The chain carries TRBV11-2 and TRBJ1-1; tentatively, D is TRBD1 (6 bases). The CDR3 extends over 14 amino acids. The germline V gene has CDR1 SGHAT and CDR2 FQNNGV. V dropped 5 bases and J dropped 3 bases, with 13 bases sitting between them. Here the CDR3 reads CASSLGWGHTEAFF. Written as DNA, the CDR3 is TGTGCCAGCAGCCTAGGGTGGGGGCACACTGAAGCTTTCTTT. The variable domain in full, completed from reference TRBV11-2 and TRBJ1-1, reads EAGVAQSPRYKIIEKRQSVAFWCNPISGHATLYWYQQILGQGPKLLIQFQNNGVVDDSQLPKDRFSAERLKGVDSTLKIQPAKLEDSAVYLCASSLGWGHTEAFFGQGTRLTVV.

Remarks on this clonotype: Since the CDR3 does not end with the conserved phenylalanine or tryptophan, this likely comes from a read error. The chain joins TRBV20-1 to TRBJ2-7; perhaps TRBD1 as D (6 bases). Trimming left V 6 bases short and J 3 bases short, with 21 bases between. The CDR3 covers 15 residues. Per germline, CDR1 DFQATT and CDR2 SNEGSKA (reference sequence). CDR3 bases: TGCAGTGCCCAAATGACCGACAGGTTCGGCTACGAGCAGTACTTG. It yields the protein CSAQMTDRFGYEQYL.

A remark on this clonotype: One base away lies a much larger clone, so this may be a sequencing read error. This chain connects TRBV10-3 to TRBJ2-5; D gene unclear. The germline V gene has CDR1 ENHRY and CDR2 SYGVKD. V was cut by 3 bases and J by 4 bases, with 12 bases left in between. The CDR3 is 14 residues long. The CDR3 loop reads CAISDEPVRETQYF. CDR3 DNA: TGTGCCATCAGTGACGAGCCAGTCCGAGAGACCCAGTACTTC.

With regard to this clonotype: The junction and the germline gene differ at one end; a read error may be behind it. This chain connects TRBV12-3 or TRBV12-4 to TRBJ2-5; perhaps TRBD2 as D (5 bases). CDR3 size: 15 residues. CDR3 sequence reads: CASSLPSRDQDTQYF. For the CDR3, the DNA is TGTGCGAGCAGTTTGCCTAGCCGTGATCAAGATACCCAGTACTTC.

This clonotype was seen many times. This chain connects TRBV20-1 to TRBJ1-2; no clear D gene. The CDR3 totals 15 residues. Germline V gene lookup returns CDR1 DFQATT and CDR2 SNEGSKA (reference sequence). The V end lost 0 bases, the J end lost 0 bases, and 11 bases lay between the germline ends. DNA for the CDR3: TGCAGTGCTAGAGAGCCACCTTCCGCTAACTATGGCTACACCTTC. Translating it yields CSAREPPSANYGYTF.

The table lists this clonotype with many counts. The DNA for the CDR3 is TGCAGTGCGGAGGACCGCCGCGGTCATCGTCAGCCCCAGCATTTT. Translating it yields CSAEDRRGHRQPQHF. This chain joins TRBV20-1 and TRBJ1-5; D is ambiguous. This CDR3 region has 15 residues. Germline-derived CDR1 and CDR2 are DFQATT and SNEGSKA (reference sequence). Trimming stripped 6 bases from V and 6 bases from J, with 21 bases between.

Concerning this clonotype: The junction departs from the called germline gene at one end, perhaps through a read error. The V call is TRBV6-6, the J call TRBJ1-5, with 10 bases that match TRBD1. The CDR3 has 15 amino acids. Per germline, CDR1 MNHNY and CDR2 SVGAGI (reference sequence). CDR3 in DNA: TGTGCCAGCAGTGGACAGACAGGGGGCATACAGCCCCACCATTTT. The encoded protein is CASSGQTGGIQPHHF.

This sequence joins TRBV4-2 and TRBJ2-7, with 7 bases lining up with TRBD2. CDR3 length: 13 residues. V lost 6 bases, J lost 5 bases, and 7 bases stayed unmatched. Looked up from germline, CDR1 is LGHNA and CDR2 is YNFKEQ. CDR3 coding DNA: TGTGCCAGCAGTCGAGGGACTAAGGACGAGCAGTACTTC. Protein product: CASSRGTKDEQYF.

This clonotype appeared once. A much larger clonotype is one base distant, so this may be a read error. V is TRBV20-1 and J is TRBJ2-7, with D possibly TRBD2 on 5 matching bases. Germline values: CDR1 DFQATT, CDR2 SNEGSKA (reference sequence). The CDR3 contains 11 residues. V was cut by 6 bases and J by 4 bases, with 10 bases left in between. CDR3 in DNA: TGCAGTGCAACCCGGGGATACGAGCAGTACTTC. This gives the protein CSATRGYEQYF.

With respect to this clonotype: The germline gene is not matched at one end of the junction; a read error may be the cause. V gene TRBV10-3 combines with J gene TRBJ2-1; the D call may be TRBD1 or TRBD2 (5 bases each). Germline V gene data show CDR1 as ENHRY and CDR2 as SYGVKD. The CDR3 has 12 residues. This chain's CDR3 is CAITESLGTEFF. The DNA for the CDR3 is TGTGCCATCACTGAGTCCTTAGGGACGGAGTTCTTC.

This sequence joins TRBV12-3 or TRBV12-4 and TRBJ2-4; D not resolved. V was shortened by 4 bases and J by 2 bases, with 24 bases between the two germline ends. The CDR3 is 19 residues long. The CDR3 DNA reads TGTGCCAGCAGTTCAGGCCTGGACGGAGCTGGGGTGACCAAAAACATTCAGTACTTC. Translated: CASSSGLDGAGVTKNIQYF.